This is a list of T cell receptor beta chains from one sample in a study of cytomegalovirus exposure and HLA in healthy donors. Generated by immunoSEQ multiplex PCR, the TCRdb table keeps only in-frame clones and is missing some. This table holds over 150,000 clones, roughly 80% found once. The sequenced sample was PBMCs. Receptors originate from a woman between 45 and 65 years old in good health and CMV-seropositive. Both conserved end residues are part of each CDR3. The D gene is left open where the match is weak. Some rows mark clone size as missing; the rest say once, few, many or name a class of expanded clone.

j_call | v_call | clone_size | d_call | cdr3_aa | cdr3_nt
TRBJ1-1 | TRBV2 | . | . | CASGLTGQTEAFF | TGTGCCAGCGGCTTGACAGGCCAAACTGAAGCTTTCTTT
TRBJ2-3 | TRBV14 | . | . | CASSQGIFIRTDTQYF | TGTGCCAGCAGCCAAGGTATCTTTATCAGGACAGATACGCAGTATTTT
TRBJ2-1 | TRBV11-2 | . | TRBD2 | CASSPSGGYSYNEQFF | TGTGCCAGCAGCCCGAGCGGGGGGTACTCCTACAATGAGCAGTTCTTC
TRBJ2-7 | TRBV4-2 | once | TRBD2 | CASSQEISGGSYEQYF | TGTGCCAGCAGCCAAGAAATTAGCGGGGGCTCCTACGAGCAGTACTTC
TRBJ2-3 | TRBV30 | . | . | CAWSPPPGVGGLDTQYF | TGTGCCTGGAGTCCCCCGCCCGGCGTGGGGGGGCTAGATACGCAGTATTTT
TRBJ1-5 | TRBV19 | . | . | CASSTPRGNQPQHF | TGTGCCAGTAGTACCCCCAGGGGTAATCAGCCCCAGCATTTT
TRBJ2-7 | TRBV11-3 | . | . | CASSLGSGGTYEQYF | TGTGCCAGCAGCTTAGGATCTGGGGGGACCTACGAGCAGTACTTC
TRBJ2-7 | TRBV6-1 | . | TRBD2 | CASRIQAGGLWEQYF | TGTGCCAGCAGGATCCAAGCGGGGGGCCTTTGGGAGCAGTACTTC
TRBJ1-1 | TRBV6-1 | . | . | CASREIGGNTEAFF | TGTGCCAGTCGCGAAATTGGCGGGAACACTGAAGCTTTCTTT
TRBJ2-7 | TRBV5-1 | once | TRBD1 | CASSDPQGAREQYF | TGCGCCAGCAGCGACCCGCAGGGGGCGCGGGAGCAGTACTTC
TRBJ1-5 | TRBV19 | . | . | CASSPQGSNQPQHF | TGTGCCAGTAGTCCCCAGGGGAGCAATCAGCCCCAGCATTTT
TRBJ2-5 | TRBV27 | . | . | CASSLSRQETQYF | TGTGCCAGCAGTTTATCGAGGCAAGAGACCCAGTACTTC
TRBJ2-2 | TRBV6-1 | . | TRBD2 | CASSEFGGGTGELFF | TGTGCCAGCAGTGAATTCGGGGGGGGCACCGGGGAGCTGTTTTTT
TRBJ1-2 | TRBV6-5 | few | . | CASSYGREAAAGGYTF | TGTGCCAGCAGTTACGGCAGGGAAGCCGCTGCGGGGGGCTACACCTTC
TRBJ1-2 | TRBV30 | . | TRBD1 | CAWSVAGTGVGGYTF | TGTGCCTGGAGCGTAGCTGGGACAGGGGTTGGAGGCTACACCTTC
TRBJ2-1 | TRBV10-3 | . | TRBD2 | CAISGGLAGYNEQFF | TGTGCCATCAGTGGGGGACTAGCGGGGTACAATGAGCAGTTCTTC
TRBJ1-2 | TRBV11-1 | . | . | CASSFGGASYGYTF | TGTGCCAGCAGCTTTGGGGGCGCGAGCTATGGCTACACCTTC
TRBJ1-2 | TRBV7-8 | few | TRBD1 | CASSPSRTGIYGYTF | TGTGCCAGCAGCCCCTCCCGGACAGGAATCTATGGCTACACCTTC
TRBJ1-2 | TRBV5-4 | . | . | CASSLTDTLYGYTF | TGTGCCAGCAGCTTGACTGACACCCTCTATGGCTACACCTTC
TRBJ1-2 | TRBV5-1 | . | TRBD1 | CASSFTGTGQGAGYGYTF | TGCGCCAGCAGCTTCACAGGGACCGGGCAGGGGGCTGGCTATGGCTACACCTTC
TRBJ1-1 | TRBV18 | . | . | CASSPFSEGRPEAFF | TGTGCCAGCTCACCATTTTCGGAGGGACGCCCTGAAGCTTTCTTT
TRBJ2-3 | TRBV6-5 | . | . | CASSQQGPADTQYF | TGTGCCAGCAGTCAACAGGGACCTGCAGATACGCAGTATTTT
TRBJ2-3 | TRBV10-3 | . | TRBD2 | CAISLAGALGTQYF | TGTGCCATCAGTCTAGCGGGGGCTTTGGGTACGCAGTATTTT
TRBJ1-1 | TRBV21-1 | . | . | CASSRKGQMNTEAFF | TGTGCCAGCAGCCGGAAGGGACAGATGAACACTGAAGCTTTCTTT
TRBJ1-5 | TRBV7-2 | once | . | CASSFRGGPLGGTQHF | TGTGCCAGCAGCTTTCGCGGGGGACCCCTGGGGGGGACCCAGCATTTT
TRBJ2-3 | TRBV5-1 | . | . | CATSKEGLVGTDTQYF | TGCGCCACCTCAAAGGAGGGTCTAGTGGGCACAGATACGCAGTATTTT
TRBJ2-3 | TRBV2 | once | . | CASNLGASTDTQYF | TGTGCCAGTAATCTGGGGGCCAGCACAGATACGCAGTATTTT
TRBJ2-1 | TRBV11-2 | . | . | CASSLDLAPLDNEQFF | TGTGCCAGCAGCTTAGACCTAGCTCCCCTAGATAATGAGCAGTTCTTC
TRBJ2-1 | TRBV4-2 | . | TRBD2 | CASSQELASGYNEQFF | TGTGCCAGCAGCCAAGAGTTGGCTAGCGGGTACAATGAGCAGTTCTTC
TRBJ1-6 | TRBV11-2 | . | . | CASSLRGFRSPLHF | TGTGCCAGCAGCTTAAGGGGGTTTCGTTCACCCCTCCACTTT
TRBJ2-7 | TRBV6-1 | . | . | CASNTGSTTYEQYF | TGTGCCAGCAACACCGGGAGTACTACCTACGAGCAGTACTTC
TRBJ1-1 | TRBV7-3 | . | . | CASSLTTTAEAFF | TGTGCCAGCAGCTTAACGACAACAGCAGAAGCTTTCTTT
TRBJ1-1 | TRBV14 | . | TRBD1 | CASSQRDRPRTEAFF | TGTGCCAGCAGCCAGAGGGACAGACCTCGCACTGAAGCTTTCTTT
TRBJ1-3 | TRBV29-1 | once | TRBD1 | CSVGGQGTGNTIYF | TGCAGCGTTGGGGGACAGGGGACAGGAAACACCATATATTTT
TRBJ2-1 | TRBV2 | . | TRBD2 | CASSEADGGDSYNEQFF | TGTGCCAGCAGTGAAGCCGATGGGGGGGACTCCTACAATGAGCAGTTCTTC
TRBJ2-7 | TRBV18 | . | TRBD1 | CASSIDRGLEQYF | TGTGCCAGCTCAATCGACAGGGGGCTCGAGCAGTACTTC
TRBJ2-1 | TRBV7-6 | . | . | CASSQGVQGGYNEQFF | TGTGCCAGCAGCCAGGGGGTTCAGGGAGGCTACAATGAGCAGTTCTTC
TRBJ1-5 | TRBV29-1 | . | TRBD1 | CSVQQGSYQPQHF | TGCAGCGTTCAACAGGGGTCCTATCAGCCCCAGCATTTT
TRBJ1-2 | TRBV5-5 | . | . | CASSFQVNYGYTF | TGTGCCAGCAGCTTCCAGGTTAACTATGGCTACACCTTC
TRBJ2-7 | TRBV6-1 | . | . | CASSDSFGHTPKDRDF | TGTGCCAGCAGTGATTCCTTTGGACATACTCCTAAAGACCGGGACTTC
TRBJ1-1 | TRBV12-5 | . | TRBD1 | CASGSRTTGRAFF | TGTGCTAGTGGTTCCCGTACGACAGGGCGGGCTTTCTTT
TRBJ1-2 | TRBV29-1 | . | . | CSVGPDGGSAGYTF | TGCAGCGTGGGCCCTGATGGGGGCTCCGCTGGCTACACCTTC
TRBJ2-7 | TRBV10-3 | . | . | CASGLGYEQYF | TGTGCCTCCGGTCTAGGATACGAGCAGTACTTC
TRBJ1-1 | TRBV14 | few | TRBD1 | CASSPQGVNTEAFF | TGTGCCAGCAGCCCCCAGGGGGTGAACACTGAAGCTTTCTTT
TRBJ1-2 | TRBV2 | . | . | CALTRGLYGYTF | TGTGCCCTAACGCGGGGATTATATGGCTACACCTTC
TRBJ2-2 | TRBV7-9 | . | . | CSSSLPGGELFF | TGTTCCAGCAGCCTCCCGGGCGGGGAGCTGTTTTTT
TRBJ1-4 | TRBV2 | . | TRBD1 | CASMRDSRHEKLFF | TGTGCCAGCATGAGGGACAGCAGGCATGAAAAACTGTTTTTT
TRBJ2-1 | TRBV7-2 | . | TRBD2 | CASSPRTSGVYNEQFF | TGTGCCAGCAGCCCGAGGACTAGCGGGGTATACAATGAGCAGTTCTTC
TRBJ2-5 | TRBV5-8 | . | . | CASSVAGRQYF | TGTGCCAGCAGCGTGGCAGGGAGGCAGTACTTC
TRBJ2-2 | TRBV7-3 | . | TRBD2 | CASSLGTTTGELFF | TGTGCCAGCAGCCTTGGGACTACAACCGGGGAGCTGTTTTTT
TRBJ2-7 | TRBV30 | few | . | CAWSVPGYEQYF | TGTGCCTGGAGTGTACCCGGCTACGAGCAGTACTTC
TRBJ2-1 | TRBV27 | . | . | CASSTTQGTEQFF | TGTGCCAGCAGTACCACACAGGGTACTGAGCAGTTCTTC
TRBJ2-1 | TRBV2 | . | TRBD2 | CASKGAGGDNEQFF | TGTGCCAGCAAGGGAGCGGGGGGGGACAATGAGCAGTTCTTC
TRBJ2-3 | TRBV9 | . | . | CASSARGGDTQYF | TGTGCCAGCAGCGCCCGAGGGGGAGATACGCAGTATTTT
TRBJ2-5 | TRBV29-1 | . | . | CSVRPQRLMYF | TGCAGCGTGAGGCCCCAGCGGTTAATGTACTTC